These 24 T cell receptor beta chains were all obtained from the same sample, sequenced in a study of cytomegalovirus exposure and HLA in healthy donors. 60 Vbeta and 13 Jbeta primers were used in PCR. TCRdb keeps only in-frame clones here, not all; method: immunoSEQ multiplex PCR. This table has 200,000 or so clones, under 80% appearing once. Sequencing used PBMCs. These receptors originate from a girl aged 2 to 10 in good health and CMV-seronegative.

The rearrangement uses TRBV6-1 and TRBJ1-6; 7 bases are shared with TRBD1. J lost 7 bases, V lost 6 bases, and 9 bases had no gene match. Looked up from germline, CDR1 is MNHNS and CDR2 is SASEGT. This CDR3 comprises 15 residues. In DNA form, the CDR3 reads TGTGCCAGCAGGGGACAGCCGGGGCCGAATTCACCCCTCCACTTT. Translating it yields CASRGQPGPNSPLHF.

DNA for the CDR3: TGTGCCAGCTCACCAGTGGGACTAGCGGGAGGAGCAACCACAGATACGCAGTATTTT. This encodes CASSPVGLAGGATTDTQYF. This chain connects TRBV18 to TRBJ2-3; 15 nucleotides agree with TRBD2. The CDR3 spans 19 residues. V shed 2 bases and J 2 bases; nucleotides not matched to a gene: 8. CDR1 is KGHSH and CDR2 is LQKENI in the germline V gene. The entire variable domain, with the rest obtained from reference TRBV18 and TRBJ2-3, is as follows: NAGVMQNPRHLVRRRGQEARLRCSPMKGHSHVYWYRQLPEEGLKFMVYLQKENIIDESGMPKERFSAEFPKEGPSILRIQQVVRGDSAAYFCASSPVGLAGGATTDTQYFGPGTRLTVL.

V is TRBV29-1 and J is TRBJ1-1; TRBD1 agrees at 10 bases. Germline CDR1 and CDR2: SQVTM and ANQGSEA. CDR3 length: 16 residues. The V and J ends lost 5 bases and 10 bases, in that order; junction bases with no gene match: 19. The CDR3, as DNA: TGCAGCGTTAGAGGATGGGTTATAGGCCGGGACAGGGGAGCTTTCTTT. Translating it yields CSVRGWVIGRDRGAFF.

The chain links TRBV6-4 to TRBJ2-3, with 10 positions matching TRBD2. The CDR3 runs 15 residues. The germline V gene encodes CDR1 MRHNA and CDR2 SNTAGT. Losses at the gene ends were 4 bases for V and 1 base for J; bases not matched to a gene: 2. The CDR3 protein is CASSAGTSGTDTQYF. Here the CDR3 DNA reads TGTGCCAGCAGTGCCGGGACTAGCGGCACAGATACGCAGTATTTT.

This chain connects TRBV29-1 to TRBJ2-3; 10 positions match TRBD2. V gave up 7 bases and J gave up 3 bases; unmatched junction bases: 10. Germline CDR1 reads SQVTM; CDR2 reads ANQGSEA. The CDR3 extends over 15 amino acids. The CDR3 spells CSAKRPSGRTDTQYF. The CDR3 coding sequence is TGCAGCGCAAAAAGGCCTAGCGGGAGAACAGATACGCAGTATTTT.

This rearrangement joins TRBV7-9 to TRBJ1-1, with TRBD1 as a possible D gene (6 bases). This CDR3 spans 11 amino acids. Germline loops: CDR1 SEHNR, CDR2 FQNEAQ (reference sequence). V lost 5 bases, J lost 11 bases, and 12 bases lay in between. In DNA, the CDR3 is TGTGCCAGCAGCGCGACAGGATGGGCTTTCTTT. This encodes CASSATGWAFF.

This clone was detected once. The chain combines TRBV6-5 with TRBJ2-1; 8 positions agree with TRBD2. This CDR3 has 13 amino acids. In germline, CDR1 is MNHEY, CDR2 SVGAGI. V trimming: 11 bases; J trimming: 6 bases; junction bases outside the gene matches: 9. The CDR3 region is CAARGGVSNEQFF. CDR3 DNA: TGTGCCGCCCGGGGGGGGGTGAGCAATGAGCAGTTCTTC.

The chain carries TRBV4-1 and TRBJ1-2, with D tentatively TRBD1 (5 bases). Per germline, CDR1 MGHRA and CDR2 YSYEKL. V gave up 0 bases and J gave up 6 bases, with 17 bases separating them. This CDR3 spans 16 amino acids. The CDR3 loop is CASSQDWGRYSDGYTF. The CDR3 DNA is TGCGCCAGCAGCCAAGATTGGGGCCGGTACTCCGATGGCTACACCTTC.

CDR3: CSAQGHSDSYNEQFF. CDR3 nucleotide sequence: TGCAGCGCTCAGGGACACTCGGACTCTTACAATGAGCAGTTCTTC. V and J are TRBV29-1 and TRBJ2-1; maybe TRBD1 (6 bases). The CDR3 loop spans 15 amino acids. Per germline, CDR1 SQVTM and CDR2 ANQGSEA. Trimming took 7 bases from V and 4 from J, leaving 20 bases between them.

The chain carries TRBV11-3 and TRBJ1-1; D is unresolved. This CDR3 is 14 amino acids long. Germline V lookup: CDR1 SGHNT, CDR2 YENEEA. The germline V and J ends were trimmed by 3 bases and 1 base, with 9 bases remaining between them. DNA of the CDR3: TGTGCCAGCAGCTTTGGAGGGTCGAACACTGAAGCTTTCTTT. Its protein product is CASSFGGSNTEAFF. Together with reference TRBV11-3 and TRBJ1-1, the CDR3 gives the full variable domain: EAGVVQSPRYKIIEKKQPVAFWCNPISGHNTLYWYLQNLGQGPELLIRYENEEAVDDSQLPKDRFSAERLKGVDSTLKIQPAELGDSAVYLCASSFGGSNTEAFFGQGTRLTVV.

This chain connects TRBV30 to TRBJ1-1; weak D call: TRBD1 (5 bases). Trimming left V 2 bases short and J 2 bases short, with 9 bases between. This CDR3 is 13 amino acids long. In germline, CDR1 is GTSNPN, CDR2 SVGIG (reference sequence). The DNA for the CDR3 is TGTGCCTGGAGTCCGGGACTCAACACTGAAGCTTTCTTT. Protein product: CAWSPGLNTEAFF.

The chain combines TRBV28 with TRBJ1-5; unclear D gene. The CDR3 consists of 12 residues. Germline CDR1 MDHEN, CDR2 SYDVKM. Trimming shortened V by 7 bases and J by 4 bases, and 8 bases separated the two germline ends. The CDR3 sequence: CASTRDNQPQHF. The CDR3, as DNA: TGTGCCAGCACCCGGGATAATCAGCCCCAGCATTTT.

J is TRBJ2-7 and V is TRBV27, with 8 bases lining up with TRBD2. The germline CDR1 and CDR2 sequences are MNHEY and SMNVEV (reference sequence). This CDR3 has 16 amino acids. With V trimmed by 4 bases and J by 4 bases, 12 bases remained unmatched. The CDR3 nucleotides read TGTGCCAGCAGTTCCCTTTTCGGGACTAGGAGGTACGAGCAGTACTTC. Translation: CASSSLFGTRRYEQYF.

V gene TRBV18 combines with J gene TRBJ1-2, with D perhaps matching TRBD1 (5 bases). Deletions cut 4 bases from V and 4 bases from J, with 10 bases between. The germline V gene encodes CDR1 KGHSH and CDR2 LQKENI. The CDR3 sequence is 13 residues long. CDR3 coding DNA: TGTGCCAGCTCACAACCCGGGGGCTATGGCTACACCTTC. Its translation: CASSQPGGYGYTF.

The rearrangement links TRBV11-2 to TRBJ1-3; D may be TRBD1 (5 bases). The CDR3 is made up of 15 amino acids. The germline V and J ends were trimmed by 5 bases and 11 bases, with 22 bases remaining between them. Germline-derived CDR1 and CDR2 are SGHAT and FQNNGV. The CDR3 nucleotides are TGTGCCAGCAGCCTGGTCGATCTGGGGGGACCTTCCATATATTTT. The encoded protein is CASSLVDLGGPSIYF.

The genes are TRBV6-4 and TRBJ2-3; 9 bases are a match to TRBD2. Germline V gene sequence: CDR1 MRHNA, CDR2 SNTAGT. The CDR3 covers 16 residues. V shed 0 bases and J 3 bases; nucleotides not matched to a gene: 4. The DNA of the CDR3 is TGTGCCAGCAGTGACTCGGCGGGGGGGCCGACAGATACGCAGTATTTT. Amino acids: CASSDSAGGPTDTQYF.

A few counts support this clone. The chain is built from TRBV29-1 and TRBJ2-6, with D perhaps TRBD1 (5 bases). Germline V gene data show CDR1 as SQVTM and CDR2 as ANQGSEA. The germline V and J ends were trimmed by 3 bases and 2 bases, with 11 bases remaining between them. This CDR3 comprises 15 residues. This chain's CDR3 is CSVEGLGAGANVLTF. For the CDR3, the DNA is TGCAGCGTTGAGGGTCTAGGGGCTGGGGCCAACGTCCTGACTTTC.

The rearrangement joins TRBV5-4 to TRBJ1-2, with 9 bases that match TRBD1. The CDR3 has 14 residues. Trimming took 3 bases from V and 0 from J; bases not matched to a gene: 0. Germline lookup yields CDR1 SGHNT and CDR2 YYREEE (reference sequence). CDR3 bases: TGTGCCAGCAGCTGGACAGGGGCTAACTATGGCTACACCTTC. Amino acid sequence: CASSWTGANYGYTF. Based on the CDR3 plus reference TRBV5-4 and TRBJ1-2, the full variable domain is ETGVTQSPTHLIKTRGQQVTLRCSSQSGHNTVSWYQQALGQGPQFIFQYYREEENGRGNFPPRFSGLQFPNYSSELNVNALELDDSALYLCASSWTGANYGYTFGSGTRLTVV.

The chain links TRBV30 to TRBJ1-2; D may be TRBD1 (5 bases). V lost 3 bases and J lost 5, with 10 bases in between. The CDR3 length is 12 residues. Germline CDR1 and CDR2: GTSNPN and SVGIG (reference sequence). The CDR3 nucleotides read TGTGCCTGGAGCATGACAGTTTATGGCTACACCTTC. Its translation is CAWSMTVYGYTF.

The V gene is TRBV27, the J gene TRBJ2-6, with 7 bases that match TRBD1. The V and J ends lost 6 bases and 1 base, in that order; junction bases with no gene match: 12. Germline values: CDR1 MNHEY, CDR2 SMNVEV (reference sequence). The CDR3 is 18 amino acids. The DNA for the CDR3 is TGTGCCAGCAGCCGTTACAGGGGCTACCCTTCTGGGGCCAACGTCCTGACTTTC. This sequence encodes CASSRYRGYPSGANVLTF.

The chain recombines TRBV6-1 with TRBJ1-3; D remains unclear. This CDR3 has 13 residues. V lost 6 bases and J lost 2, with 8 bases in between. In germline, CDR1 is MNHNS, CDR2 SASEGT. The CDR3 reads CASRWETGNTIYF. CDR3 sequence (DNA): TGTGCCAGCAGATGGGAGACTGGAAACACCATATATTTT.

This clone was seen only a few times. The gene calls are TRBV30 and TRBJ2-1; maybe TRBD2 (5 bases). V was clipped by 4 bases and J by 3 bases, with 16 bases between them. The CDR3 spans 15 residues. Germline V CDR1 and CDR2: GTSNPN, SVGIG (reference sequence). CDR3 in amino acids: CAWTPIAGGYNEQFF. CDR3 DNA: TGTGCCTGGACTCCTATCGCAGGAGGCTACAATGAGCAGTTCTTC.

The V gene is TRBV6-1, the J gene TRBJ2-3, with D unclear. The V and J ends lost 3 bases and 2 bases respectively, with 12 bases between them. Germline CDR1 and CDR2: MNHNS and SASEGT. The CDR3 runs to 15 residues. CDR3 amino acids: CASSDVRPHTDTQYF. CDR3 nucleotide sequence: TGTGCCAGCAGTGACGTGCGGCCACACACAGATACGCAGTATTTT.

J is TRBJ2-1 and V is TRBV15; 7 bases agree with TRBD1. The V gene's germline CDR1 is LNHNV and CDR2 YYDKDF (reference sequence). V shed 4 bases and J 5 bases; nucleotides not matched to a gene: 8. The length of the CDR3 is 15 residues. In DNA form, the CDR3 reads TGTGCCACCAGCATCGACAGGGAAGTCCACAATGAGCAGTTCTTC. Translation gives CATSIDREVHNEQFF.